This entry lists 8 T cell receptor beta chains sequenced from one sample in a study of T cell responses to AZD1222 COVID-19 vaccine. Produced via immunoSEQ multiplex PCR; TCRdb's table is partial and in-frame only. The data show 100,000 or so clones, with about 89% seen just once and 4% to 5% held by the top ten. The starting material was peripheral blood, obtained on day 0 of MenACWY control vaccination. These receptors originate from an adult in good health.

The chain employs TRBV5-1 and TRBJ2-3, with D unclear. Germline V gene data show CDR1 as SGHRS and CDR2 as YFSETQ. CDR3 length: 13 residues. V lost 2 bases and J lost 2, with 6 bases in between. CDR3 region: CASSLPTTDTQYF. CDR3 bases: TGCGCCAGCAGCTTACCAACCACAGATACGCAGTATTTT.

The genes are TRBV11-3 and TRBJ2-2; D not resolved. Germline loops: CDR1 SGHNT, CDR2 YENEEA. The CDR3 is 16 amino acids. V dropped 5 bases and J dropped 1 base, with 14 bases sitting between them. The CDR3 DNA reads TGTGCCAGCAGCCCGTCCCCGGACCAGAACACCGGGGAGCTGTTTTTT. This codes for CASSPSPDQNTGELFF.

This clone has a handful of counts. The chain joins TRBV7-2 to TRBJ1-2, with D perhaps matching TRBD1 (6 bases). Germline CDR1 reads SGHTA; CDR2 reads FQGNSA. The CDR3 covers 14 residues. The germline V and J ends were trimmed by 6 bases and 4 bases, with 15 bases remaining between them. The CDR3: CASRLSHRAYGYTF. The CDR3 bases are TGTGCCAGCAGGTTAAGTCACAGGGCCTATGGCTACACCTTC.

The CDR3 is CAWEGGGGNTIYF. The CDR3 DNA follows: TGTGCCTGGGAGGGGGGCGGTGGAAACACCATATATTTT. The rearrangement joins TRBV30 to TRBJ1-3, with a possible D match to TRBD1 (6 bases). The V end was cut by 5 bases, the J end by 3 bases, with 11 bases between. Germline values: CDR1 GTSNPN, CDR2 SVGIG (reference sequence). CDR3 length: 13 amino acids.

The table lists this clone with a count of one. The chain is built from TRBV9 and TRBJ1-2; perhaps TRBD1 as D (5 bases). Trimming pared 4 bases from V and 4 bases from J, leaving 23 bases between. The CDR3 loop spans 17 amino acids. CDR1 and CDR2 from the germline V gene are SGDLS and YYNGEE. CDR3 sequence: CASSTHPRQGGGYGYTF. The CDR3 DNA reads as TGTGCCAGCAGCACACACCCACGGCAGGGCGGAGGCTATGGCTACACCTTC.

The chain employs TRBV4-2 and TRBJ2-7, with D unresolved. Trimming left V 0 bases short and J 6 bases short, with 12 bases between. The CDR3 is made up of 14 amino acids. Looked up from germline, CDR1 is LGHNA and CDR2 is YNFKEQ. The CDR3 is CASSQEQHPSEQYF. The CDR3 DNA reads TGTGCCAGCAGCCAAGAACAGCACCCCAGCGAGCAGTACTTC.

The chain recombines TRBV10-3 with TRBJ2-7; D is perhaps TRBD1 (6 bases). The germline V gene encodes CDR1 ENHRY and CDR2 SYGVKD. The CDR3 is 14 amino acids. V lost 2 bases and J 9 bases, leaving 17 bases between the germline ends. In nucleotides, the CDR3 is TGTGCCATCAGTGAGAATGGGGACACATCTGTGCAGTACTTC. This translates into CAISENGDTSVQYF.

The chain recombines TRBV7-2 with TRBJ1-4; tentatively, D is TRBD1 (5 bases). Germline V CDR1 and CDR2: SGHTA, FQGNSA. With 8 bases removed from V and 4 bases from J, the gap between germline ends came to 14 bases. The CDR3 runs 14 residues. The CDR3 spells CASARTRGNEKLFF. CDR3 sequence (DNA): TGTGCCAGCGCGAGGACAAGGGGTAATGAAAAACTGTTTTTT.